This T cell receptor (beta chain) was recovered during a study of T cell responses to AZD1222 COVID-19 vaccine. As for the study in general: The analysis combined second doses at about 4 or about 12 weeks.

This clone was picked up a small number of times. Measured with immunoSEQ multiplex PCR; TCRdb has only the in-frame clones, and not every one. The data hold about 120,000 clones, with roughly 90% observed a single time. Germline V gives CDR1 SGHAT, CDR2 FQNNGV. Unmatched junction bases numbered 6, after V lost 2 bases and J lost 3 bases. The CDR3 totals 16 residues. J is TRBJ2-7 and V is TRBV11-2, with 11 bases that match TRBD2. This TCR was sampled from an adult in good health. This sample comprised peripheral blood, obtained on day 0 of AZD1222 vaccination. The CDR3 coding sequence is TGTGCCAGCAGCTTACTATTAGGGACTAGCGGCTACGAGCAGTACTTC. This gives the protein CASSLLLGTSGYEQYF.